This T cell receptor beta chain was sequenced for a study of cytomegalovirus exposure and HLA in healthy donors. Across the whole study: In an early release, HLA-typed donors contributed tens of millions of unique TCR sequences. Overall study results and limits: Clonal expansion was found to be greater in HLA-associated TCR beta chains than in equally common others in a later analysis. Most TCRs appeared rarely, but some public TCRs recurred in many donors. Most TCR beta V segments were productive about 87% or about 30% of the time in an earlier analysis.

As to this clone: What it binds is unknown.

The germline V and J ends were trimmed by 0 bases and 0 bases, with 10 bases remaining between them. The V gene's germline CDR1 is SGDLS and CDR2 YYNGEE. CDR3 length equals 15 residues. The study ran its PCR with 60 Vbeta and 13 Jbeta primers. Method: immunoSEQ multiplex PCR; TCRdb's copy keeps in-frame clones and lacks some. This table has around 160,000 clones, roughly four fifths appearing once. Sequencing was performed on PBMCs. The chain uses TRBV9 and TRBJ2-7; tentatively, D is TRBD2 (5 bases). This receptor was identified in a man aged 45-65 years in good health and CMV-seropositive. The CDR3, as DNA: TGTGCCAGCAGCGTAGAAGCGGAGAGCTCCTACGAGCAGTACTTC. This gives the protein CASSVEAESSYEQYF.